This entry describes one T cell receptor beta chain. As yet, its antigen is unknown. It was 5'RACE with constant-segment primers that produced the TCR alpha and TCR beta cDNA libraries, which carried sample barcodes and UMIs. Each CDR3 protein is one row after TCRdb ran MiXCR on the 5' RACE reads. Of 300,000 to 350,000 distinct CDR3 sequences in the sample, approximately 13% were seen once. The data are from a study of T-cell memory formation after mild COVID-19. Overall study results and limits: Day 15 to 85 contractors were CD4/CD8 balanced; later expanders leaned CD4+. Contracting CD8+ clones were enriched in EMRA, CD4+ mainly in CM and EM. Some clones that responded turned up in pre-infection memory, which suggests that cross-reactive memory joined in.

Trimming pared 5 bases from V and 0 bases from J, leaving 11 bases between. The CDR3 runs 14 residues. Per the germline V gene, CDR1 is LGHDT and CDR2 is YNNKEL (reference sequence). The source of this sequence is a man aged 18 to 29 who had mild COVID-19 (a few samples of this study predate the infection). Cell type and time point are not known. The chain joins TRBV3-1 to TRBJ2-7; D gene uncertain. Sequenced sample: PBMCs or a T cell subset sorted from them (not recorded which). CDR3 protein: CASSSWTRSYEQYF. The CDR3 nucleotides read TGTGCCAGCAGCTCTTGGACCCGCTCCTACGAGCAGTACTTC.